Given below is one TCR beta chain in context. The data originate from a study of ipilimumab plus nivolumab after autologous stem cell transplantation. As for the study in general: Both relapsed and primary refractory DLBCL were included.

Repertoires were generated with immunoSEQ multiplex PCR, while TCRdb's copy carries only in-frame clones and drops some. This repertoire shows 16,000 or so clones, about 65% found once; its top ten account for less than 25%. Patients got ipilimumab 1 mg/kg beginning 14 to 28 days post-transplant. Dosing: nivolumab 3 mg/kg IV, weeks 1, 4, 7, 10, then every two weeks to week 26. From germline, CDR1 is SQVTM and CDR2 ANQGSEA. The V gene end was trimmed by 2 bases and the J gene end by 6 bases; junction bases not matched to a gene: 7. The CDR3 is made up of 14 amino acids. The chain is built from TRBV29-1 and TRBJ1-2, with 9 bases matching TRBD1. Source: PBMCs, taken in a trial of ipilimumab plus nivolumab as post-transplant consolidation. This sequence was found in a male donor with diffuse large B-cell lymphoma. The CDR3 DNA is TGCAGCGTTGAAAGACTACAGGGGGCCGATGGCTACACCTTC. Protein sequence: CSVERLQGADGYTF.